These 11 T cell receptor beta chains share one sample of origin, sequenced in a study of HIV-infected children after antiretroviral therapy interruption. This sample's treatment: PENTA 11 planned treatment interruption arm or continuous ART arm. Unique molecular identifiers were included in an RNA-based 3' RACE TCR library. MiXCR, applied by TCRdb to the 3' RACE reads, yields one record per CDR3 protein. The sample has about 15,000 distinct CDR3 sequences, 3% to 3.5% seen once. Sequenced material: CD45RA+ CD4+ T cells from PBMCs, taken from a donor given antiretroviral therapy, either interrupted or continuous. Subset defined: naive CD4+ CD45RA+ CD45RO- T cells. The receptors were gathered from a child younger than 18 with HIV.

This clonotype was seen many times. V and J are TRBV5-1 and TRBJ1-4, with TRBD1 matching 7 bases. After removal of 4 bases from V and 5 bases from J, the junction contained 8 bases not matched to a gene. Per germline, CDR1 SGHRS and CDR2 YFSETQ. This CDR3 is 15 amino acids long. CDR3 region: CASSPWGQRNEKLFF. CDR3 nucleotide sequence: TGCGCCAGCAGCCCCTGGGGACAGAGAAATGAAAAACTGTTTTTT.

This clonotype was picked up many times. The V call is TRBV4-2, the J call TRBJ1-2; the D is unclear. The CDR3 extends over 15 amino acids. Germline values: CDR1 LGHNA, CDR2 YNFKEQ. V lost 0 bases to trimming and J lost 4 bases, with 12 bases between them. The CDR3 region is CASSQEGGNFYGYTF. The DNA of the CDR3 is TGTGCCAGCAGCCAAGAGGGTGGGAACTTCTATGGCTACACCTTC.

This clonotype was found many times. V gene TRBV5-1 combines with J gene TRBJ2-5; no definite D call. The V gene lost 0 bases and the J gene lost 0 bases, with 6 bases spanning the gap. This CDR3 has 14 amino acids. Germline CDR1 is SGHRS and CDR2 is YFSETQ. Here the CDR3 DNA reads TGCGCCAGCAGCTTGGACCGGGACCAAGAGACCCAGTACTTC. This codes for CASSLDRDQETQYF.

This clonotype occurred many times. The chain employs TRBV7-9 and TRBJ1-4, with D tentatively TRBD1 (5 bases). V was cut by 5 bases and J by 8 bases, with 12 bases left in between. Germline V gene sequence: CDR1 SEHNR, CDR2 FQNEAQ (reference sequence). The CDR3 runs to 13 residues. The CDR3 sequence is CASSIGTHEKLFF. The CDR3 DNA sequence: TGTGCCAGCAGCATCGGGACCCACGAAAAACTGTTTTTT.

In its sample, this clonotype ranks as medium-sized (0.01 to 0.1%). The rearrangement links TRBV5-1 to TRBJ2-3, with D maybe TRBD1 (6 bases). CDR3 length: 14 residues. Germline assignment: CDR1 SGHRS and CDR2 YFSETQ. Trimming stripped 1 base from V and 5 bases from J, with 11 bases between. The CDR3 coding sequence is TGCGCCAGCAGCTTGCTTCAGGGGTTAGATACGCAGTATTTT. Translation: CASSLLQGLDTQYF.

This clonotype was recorded at least ten times. The chain combines TRBV6-6 with TRBJ2-1, with 9 bases that match TRBD1. Trimming at V came to 8 bases and at J to 11 bases, leaving 10 bases not matched to a gene. The germline CDR1 and CDR2 sequences are MNHNY and SVGAGI (reference sequence). The CDR3 runs to 13 residues. The CDR3 DNA is TGTGCCAGCCGGGACAGGGACACAATGAAGCAGTTCTTC. Its translation: CASRDRDTMKQFF.

This clonotype was found many times. V and J are TRBV7-2 and TRBJ2-1, with D perhaps TRBD1 or TRBD2 (5 bases each). The CDR3 totals 12 residues. Germline V gene sequence: CDR1 SGHTA, CDR2 FQGNSA. V lost 5 bases and J lost 9, with 11 bases in between. Here the CDR3 DNA reads TGTGCCAGCAGCCCTGGGACGATTGAGCAGTTCTTC. This gives the protein CASSPGTIEQFF.

This clonotype was recorded at least ten times. At one end, the junction sequence differs from germline, possibly due to a read error. The CDR3 DNA is TGTGCCAGCGGTGGGACAGGCGAAAGATTATTTTTC. Encoded protein: CASGGTGERLFF. This chain uses TRBV6-6 with TRBJ1-4; 8 bases agree with TRBD1. The CDR3 sequence is 12 residues long. Looked up from germline, CDR1 is MNHNY and CDR2 is SVGAGI (reference sequence).

The rearrangement joins TRBV20-1 to TRBJ1-2, with a tentative D call TRBD1 (5 bases). Germline CDR1 and CDR2: DFQATT and SNEGSKA (reference sequence). The CDR3 spans 16 residues. The V and J ends lost 0 bases and 2 bases respectively, with 16 bases between them. In nucleotides, the CDR3 is TGCAGTGCTAGAGATTTCGGGGGGTCAGCGAACTATGGCTACACCTTC. Translating gives CSARDFGGSANYGYTF.

The table lists this clonotype with many counts. The V and J genes are TRBV3-1 and TRBJ1-5; possible D gene TRBD1, 5 bases. V dropped 2 bases and J dropped 2 bases, with 13 bases sitting between them. CDR1 and CDR2 (germline): LGHDT, YNNKEL (reference sequence). CDR3 size: 16 residues. CDR3 in DNA: TGTGCCAGCAGCCAAACAAATCTGGGGGGCAATCAGCCCCAGCATTTT. It codes for CASSQTNLGGNQPQHF.

This clonotype has at least ten counts. This chain joins TRBV3-1 and TRBJ2-2, with 7 bases identical to TRBD2. The CDR3 loop spans 16 amino acids. V lost 4 bases, J lost 2 bases, and 7 bases stayed unmatched. CDR1 and CDR2 (germline): LGHDT, YNNKEL (reference sequence). CDR3 nucleotide sequence: TGTGCCAGCAGCCTTAAGGGCGGGGGAAACACCGGGGAGCTGTTTTTT. The encoded protein is CASSLKGGGNTGELFF.